The T cell receptor (beta chain) described here comes from a study of blood T cell repertoires in COVID-19 (TCRdb year 2020). General notes on the study: The collaborator samples originated in the United States, Italy and Spain and spanned the acute and convalescent phases of COVID-19. The prospective study material was composed of cDNA or gDNA derived from T cells, B-cell-depleted T cells, or PBMCs. The dataset comprised deeply sampled blood TCRbeta repertoires from subjects exposed to, actively infected with, or recovered from COVID-19. A freely available public database, intended as a resource for researchers studying the immune response to SARS-CoV-2, is where the repertoires were released. Samples were obtained from the ongoing ImmuneRACE study (first 160 participants) and from some 1,300 subjects provided by 6 global collaborators. A de-identified subject ID, COVID-19 status, age in years and sex were almost always included in the sample metadata. Where available, HLA class I and class II types were obtained from metadata supplied by the sample provider rather than from assay-based typing. Overall study outcomes, separate from this receptor: How much clinical and demographic metadata was included differed by source and by participant, and the metadata was provided uncurated.

For this clone: The specificity of this receptor is unknown. Base quality data are lacking; no much larger clone is found one base away.

The collaborating institutions used their own protocols to collect whole blood in K2EDTA tubes. For TCRbeta analysis, collaborator samples were shipped as frozen whole blood, as isolated PBMCs, or as DNA extracted from either sample type. The immunoSEQ Assay, a bias-controlled multiplex PCR, was used to amplify TCRbeta CDR3 regions from genomic DNA. The authors' analysis ran thus. Nucleated cell counts per sample were estimated from amplification of reference gene primers within the assay. To quantify the absolute abundance of each unique TCRbeta CDR3 rearrangement, sequence reads were collapsed and filtered. For each sample, productive Simpson clonality was calculated as the square root of Simpson's diversity index over productive rearrangements. This is the immuneACCESS table as TCRdb keeps it, with only in-frame sequences that have V and J called. A part of the clones is gone; compared with another copy, unresolved V genes explain less than half, and the rest is unexplained. V and J calls plus clone size are reproduced from that table; the DNA served to infer D and trimming. This sample holds 400,000 to 550,000 clones; around 89% were observed only once. Roughly 4.3% of the sample goes to the ten largest clones.

The germline V and J ends show losses of 1 base and 3 bases respectively, and no gene match explains 14 bases of the junction. The CDR3 starts with the cysteine, ends with the phenylalanine, and has 18 residues. Only CDR3 DNA is held: 54 bases, read in frame from base 1. CDR1 and CDR2 are drawn from the germline V gene: SGHAT, FQNNGV. The chain was built from TRBV11-2 and TRBJ2-5, with TRBD1 identical over 7 junction bases. The source of this sequence is a woman younger than 45 with acute or convalescent COVID-19. Sequenced: peripheral blood. The nucleotide sequence is given as TGTGCCAGCAGCTTAGTTCGTGGCAGGGGGATAGATAAAGAGACCCAGTACTTC. This encodes CASSLVRGRGIDKETQYF. Reference TRBV11-2 and TRBJ2-5 proteins supply the regions before and after the CDR3; the full variable domain is: EAGVAQSPRYKIIEKRQSVAFWCNPISGHATLYWYQQILGQGPKLLIQFQNNGVVDDSQLPKDRFSAERLKGVDSTLKIQPAKLEDSAVYLCASSLVRGRGIDKETQYFGPGTRLLVL.